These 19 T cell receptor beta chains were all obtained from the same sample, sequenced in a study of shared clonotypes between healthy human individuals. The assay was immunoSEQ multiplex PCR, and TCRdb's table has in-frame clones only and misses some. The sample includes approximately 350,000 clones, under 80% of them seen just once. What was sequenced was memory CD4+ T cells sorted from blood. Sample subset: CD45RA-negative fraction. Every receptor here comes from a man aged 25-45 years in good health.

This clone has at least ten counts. The CDR3 DNA follows: TGTGCCAGCAGCTTAAGGTACAGGGCCGCCGGGGAGCTGTTTTTT. Its translation: CASSLRYRAAGELFF. J is TRBJ2-2 and V is TRBV11-1; perhaps TRBD1 as D (6 bases). Germline V gene lookup returns CDR1 SGHAT and CDR2 FQDESV (reference sequence). This CDR3 is built from 15 residues. V shed 2 bases and J shed 6 bases, with 13 bases lying between them.

CDR3 protein: CASSLGTGSRAQYF. The CDR3 nucleotides read TGTGCCAGCAGCTTAGGGACGGGGTCAAGGGCCCAGTACTTC. The chain has TRBV7-8 and TRBJ2-5, with D perhaps matching TRBD2 (5 bases). CDR1 and CDR2 (germline): SGHVS, FQNEAQ. The ends were cut back, 1 base at V and 9 bases at J, with 15 bases in the middle. CDR3 size: 14 residues. The whole variable domain, remainder taken from reference TRBV7-8 and TRBJ2-5, is GAGVSQSPRYKVAKRGQDVALRCDPISGHVSLFWYQQALGQGPEFLTYFQNEAQLDKSGLPSDRFFAERPEGSVSTLKIQRTQQEDSAVYLCASSLGTGSRAQYFGPGTRLLVL.

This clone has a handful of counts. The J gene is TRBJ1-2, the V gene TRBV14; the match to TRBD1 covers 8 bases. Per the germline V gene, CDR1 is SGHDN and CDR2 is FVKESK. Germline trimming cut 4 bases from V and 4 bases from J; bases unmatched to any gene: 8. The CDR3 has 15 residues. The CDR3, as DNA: TGTGCCAGCAGCCCGGGACAGGCAATTACCTATGGCTACACCTTC. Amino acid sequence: CASSPGQAITYGYTF. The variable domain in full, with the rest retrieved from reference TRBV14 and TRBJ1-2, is EAGVTQFPSHSVIEKGQTVTLRCDPISGHDNLYWYRRVMGKEIKFLLHFVKESKQDESGMPNNRFLAERTGGTYSTLKVQPAELEDSGVYFCASSPGQAITYGYTFGSGTRLTVV.

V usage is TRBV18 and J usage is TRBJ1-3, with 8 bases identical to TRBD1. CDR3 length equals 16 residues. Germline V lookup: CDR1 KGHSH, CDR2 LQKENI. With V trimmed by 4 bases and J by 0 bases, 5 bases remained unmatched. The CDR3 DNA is TGTGCCAGCTCACAAGGACAGGGAGTCTCTGGAAACACCATATATTTT. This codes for CASSQGQGVSGNTIYF.

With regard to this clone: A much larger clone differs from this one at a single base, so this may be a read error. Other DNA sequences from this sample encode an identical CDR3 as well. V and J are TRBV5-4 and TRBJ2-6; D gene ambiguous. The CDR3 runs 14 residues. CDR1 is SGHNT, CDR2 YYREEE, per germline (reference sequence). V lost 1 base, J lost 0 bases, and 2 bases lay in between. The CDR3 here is CASSLRSGANVLTF. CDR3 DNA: TGTGCCAGCAGCTTGCGCTCTGGGGCCAACGTCCTGACTTTC.

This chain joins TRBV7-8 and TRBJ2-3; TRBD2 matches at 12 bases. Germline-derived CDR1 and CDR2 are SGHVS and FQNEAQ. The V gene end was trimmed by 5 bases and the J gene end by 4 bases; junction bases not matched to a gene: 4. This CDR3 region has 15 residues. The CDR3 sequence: CASSPGLAGSDTQYF. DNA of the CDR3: TGTGCCAGCAGCCCCGGACTAGCGGGATCAGATACGCAGTATTTT.

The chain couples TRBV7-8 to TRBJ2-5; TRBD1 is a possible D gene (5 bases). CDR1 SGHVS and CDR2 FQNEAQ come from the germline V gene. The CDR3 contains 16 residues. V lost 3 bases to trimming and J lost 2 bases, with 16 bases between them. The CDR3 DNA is TGTGCCAGCAGCTTCCGACAGCGAGGAGTTCAAGAGACCCAGTACTTC. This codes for CASSFRQRGVQETQYF.

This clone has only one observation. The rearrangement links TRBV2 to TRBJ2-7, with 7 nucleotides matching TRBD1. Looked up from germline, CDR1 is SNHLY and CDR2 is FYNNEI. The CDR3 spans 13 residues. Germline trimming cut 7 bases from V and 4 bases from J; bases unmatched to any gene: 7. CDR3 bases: TGTGCCAGCACGACAGGGTTCGGTTACGAGCAGTACTTC. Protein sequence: CASTTGFGYEQYF.

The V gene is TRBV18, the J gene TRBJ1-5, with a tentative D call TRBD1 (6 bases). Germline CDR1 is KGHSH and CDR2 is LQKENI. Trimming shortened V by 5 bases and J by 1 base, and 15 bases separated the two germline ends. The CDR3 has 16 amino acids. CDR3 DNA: TGTGCCAGCTCATTAGCACTGGGGGCGAGCAATCAGCCCCAGCATTTT. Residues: CASSLALGASNQPQHF.

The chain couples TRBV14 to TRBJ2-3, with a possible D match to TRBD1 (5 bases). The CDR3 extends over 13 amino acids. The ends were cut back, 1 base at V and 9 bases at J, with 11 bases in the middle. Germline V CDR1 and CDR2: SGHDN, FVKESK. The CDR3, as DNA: TGTGCCAGCAGCCAAGTCCAACAGGCCACGCAGTATTTT. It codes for CASSQVQQATQYF.

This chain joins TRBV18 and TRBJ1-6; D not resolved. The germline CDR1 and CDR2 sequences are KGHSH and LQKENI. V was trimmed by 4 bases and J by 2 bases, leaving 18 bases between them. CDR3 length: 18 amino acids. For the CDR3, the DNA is TGTGCCAGCTCACTAGACCGGGCCCGCTCCGCCTATAATTCACCCCTCCACTTT. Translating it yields CASSLDRARSAYNSPLHF.

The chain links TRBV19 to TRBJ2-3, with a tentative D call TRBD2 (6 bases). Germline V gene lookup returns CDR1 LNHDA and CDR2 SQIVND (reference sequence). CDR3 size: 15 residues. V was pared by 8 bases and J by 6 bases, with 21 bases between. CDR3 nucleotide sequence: TGTGCCAGTCATGCCGCTAGCTCGGGGGAGGATACGCAGTATTTT. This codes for CASHAASSGEDTQYF.

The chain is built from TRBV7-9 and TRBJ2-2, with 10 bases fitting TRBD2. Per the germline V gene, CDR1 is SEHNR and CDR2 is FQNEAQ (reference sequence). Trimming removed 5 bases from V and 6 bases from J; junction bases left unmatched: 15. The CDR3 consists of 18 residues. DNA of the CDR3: TGTGCCAGCAGCCGCCTAATTTCTCTAGCGGGAGACGCCGGGGAGCTGTTTTTT. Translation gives CASSRLISLAGDAGELFF.

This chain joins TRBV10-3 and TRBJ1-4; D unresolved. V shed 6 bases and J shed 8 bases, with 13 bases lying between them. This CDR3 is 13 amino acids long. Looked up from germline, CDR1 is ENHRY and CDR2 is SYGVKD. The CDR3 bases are TGTGCCATCAGGTCGAATGGAGAGGAAAAACTGTTTTTT. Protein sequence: CAIRSNGEEKLFF.

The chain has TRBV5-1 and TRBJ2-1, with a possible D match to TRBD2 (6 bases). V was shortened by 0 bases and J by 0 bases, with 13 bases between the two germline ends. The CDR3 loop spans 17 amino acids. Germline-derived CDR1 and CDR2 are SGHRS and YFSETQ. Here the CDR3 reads CASSLVIAESSYNEQFF. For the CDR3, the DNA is TGCGCCAGCAGCTTGGTAATAGCGGAAAGCTCCTACAATGAGCAGTTCTTC.

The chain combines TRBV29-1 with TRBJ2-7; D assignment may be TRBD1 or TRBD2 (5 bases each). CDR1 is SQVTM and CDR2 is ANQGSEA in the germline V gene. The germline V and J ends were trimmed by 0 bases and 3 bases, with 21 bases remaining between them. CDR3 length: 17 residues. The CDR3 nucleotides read TGCAGCGTTGAAGATTGGAGAGGGGACCCGGCCGGCTACGAGCAGTACTTC. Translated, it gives CSVEDWRGDPAGYEQYF.

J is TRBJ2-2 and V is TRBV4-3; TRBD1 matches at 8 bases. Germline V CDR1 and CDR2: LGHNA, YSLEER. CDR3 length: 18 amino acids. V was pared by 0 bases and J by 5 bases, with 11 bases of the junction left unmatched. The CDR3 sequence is CASSQDLPDRGKTGELFF. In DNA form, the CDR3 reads TGCGCCAGCAGCCAAGATCTCCCCGACAGGGGAAAAACCGGGGAGCTGTTTTTT.

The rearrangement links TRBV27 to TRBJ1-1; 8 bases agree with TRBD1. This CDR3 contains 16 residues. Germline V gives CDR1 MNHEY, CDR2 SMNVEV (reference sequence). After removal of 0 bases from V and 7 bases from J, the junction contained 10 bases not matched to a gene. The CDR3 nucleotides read TGTGCCAGCAGTTTATCGGGGCCGACAGGGGTTCTTGAAGCTTTCTTT. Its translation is CASSLSGPTGVLEAFF.

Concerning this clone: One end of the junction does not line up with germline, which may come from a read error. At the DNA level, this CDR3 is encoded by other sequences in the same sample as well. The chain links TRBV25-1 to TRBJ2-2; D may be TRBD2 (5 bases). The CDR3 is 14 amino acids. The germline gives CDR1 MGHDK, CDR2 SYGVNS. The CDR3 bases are TGTGCCAGCAGTGAATCTTACAGCACCGGGGAACTGTTTTTT. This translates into CASSESYSTGELFF.